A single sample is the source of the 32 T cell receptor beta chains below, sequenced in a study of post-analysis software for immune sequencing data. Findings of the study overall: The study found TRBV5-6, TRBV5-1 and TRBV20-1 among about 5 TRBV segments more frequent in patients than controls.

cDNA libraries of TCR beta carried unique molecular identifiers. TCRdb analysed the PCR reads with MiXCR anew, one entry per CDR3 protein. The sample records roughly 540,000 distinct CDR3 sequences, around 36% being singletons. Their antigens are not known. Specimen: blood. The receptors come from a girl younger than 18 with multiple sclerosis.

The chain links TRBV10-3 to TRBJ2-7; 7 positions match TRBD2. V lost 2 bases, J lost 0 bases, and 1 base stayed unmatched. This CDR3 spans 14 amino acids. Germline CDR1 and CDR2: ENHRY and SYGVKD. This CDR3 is CAISEGGSSYEQYF. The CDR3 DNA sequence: TGTGCCATCAGTGAGGGCGGGAGCTCCTACGAGCAGTACTTC.

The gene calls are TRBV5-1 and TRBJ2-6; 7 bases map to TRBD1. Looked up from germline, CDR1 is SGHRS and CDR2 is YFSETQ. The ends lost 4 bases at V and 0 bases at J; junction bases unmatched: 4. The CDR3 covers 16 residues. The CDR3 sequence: CASSETGVSGANVLTF. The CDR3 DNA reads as TGCGCCAGCAGCGAAACAGGGGTCTCTGGGGCCAACGTCCTGACTTTC.

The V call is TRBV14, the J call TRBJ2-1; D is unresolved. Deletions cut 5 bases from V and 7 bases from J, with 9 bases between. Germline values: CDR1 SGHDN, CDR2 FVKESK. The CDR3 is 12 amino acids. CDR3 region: CASSLRKNEQFF. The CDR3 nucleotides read TGTGCCAGCAGCTTAAGAAAGAATGAGCAGTTCTTC.

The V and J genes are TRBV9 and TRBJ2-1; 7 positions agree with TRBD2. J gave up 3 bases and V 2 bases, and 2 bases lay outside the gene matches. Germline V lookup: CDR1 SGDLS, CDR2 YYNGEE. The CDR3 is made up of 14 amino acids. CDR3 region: CASSVGGVYNEQFF. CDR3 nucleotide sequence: TGTGCCAGCAGCGTGGGGGGGGTCTACAATGAGCAGTTCTTC.

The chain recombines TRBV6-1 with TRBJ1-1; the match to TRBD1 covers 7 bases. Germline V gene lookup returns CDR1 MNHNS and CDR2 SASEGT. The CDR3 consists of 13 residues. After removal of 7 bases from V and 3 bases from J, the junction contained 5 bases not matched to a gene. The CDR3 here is CASNRGRDTEAFF. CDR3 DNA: TGTGCCAGCAACAGGGGTAGGGACACTGAAGCTTTCTTT.

CDR3 DNA sequence: TGCGCCAGCAGTAACGATGGGGCAGGGGGAAGCGCAGATACGCAGTATTTT. Amino acids: CASSNDGAGGSADTQYF. This chain links TRBV4-1 with TRBJ2-3; 7 bases are a match to TRBD1. This CDR3 has 17 amino acids. V gave up 6 bases and J gave up 4 bases; unmatched junction bases: 16. Germline CDR1 is MGHRA and CDR2 is YSYEKL.

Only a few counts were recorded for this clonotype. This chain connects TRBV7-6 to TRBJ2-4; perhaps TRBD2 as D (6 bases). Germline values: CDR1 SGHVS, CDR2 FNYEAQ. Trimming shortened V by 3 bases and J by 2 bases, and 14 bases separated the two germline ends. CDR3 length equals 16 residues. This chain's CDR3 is CASSLGRGKTKNIQYF. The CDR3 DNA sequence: TGTGCCAGCAGCTTGGGGCGGGGTAAAACCAAAAACATTCAGTACTTC.

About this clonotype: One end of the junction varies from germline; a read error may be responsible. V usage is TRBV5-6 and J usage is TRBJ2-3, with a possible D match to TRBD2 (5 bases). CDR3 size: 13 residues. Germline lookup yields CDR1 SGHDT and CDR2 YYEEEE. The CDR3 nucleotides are TGTGCCAGCAGCCATCCGGGAACGTGGACGCAATATTTT. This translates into CASSHPGTWTQYF.

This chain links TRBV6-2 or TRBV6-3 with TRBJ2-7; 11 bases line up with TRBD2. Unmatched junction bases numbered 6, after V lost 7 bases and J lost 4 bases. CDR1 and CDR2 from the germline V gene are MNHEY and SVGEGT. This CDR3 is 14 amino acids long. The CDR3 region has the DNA TGTGCCAGCACCTACCTAGCGGGGGGATACGAGCAGTACTTC. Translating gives CASTYLAGGYEQYF.

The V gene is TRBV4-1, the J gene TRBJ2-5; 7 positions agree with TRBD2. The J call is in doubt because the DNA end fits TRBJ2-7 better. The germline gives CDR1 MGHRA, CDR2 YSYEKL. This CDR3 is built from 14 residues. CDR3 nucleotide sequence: TGCGCCGGATCGATGAACAGCGGGAAGGGCGAGCAGTACTTC. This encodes CAGSMNSGKGEQYF.

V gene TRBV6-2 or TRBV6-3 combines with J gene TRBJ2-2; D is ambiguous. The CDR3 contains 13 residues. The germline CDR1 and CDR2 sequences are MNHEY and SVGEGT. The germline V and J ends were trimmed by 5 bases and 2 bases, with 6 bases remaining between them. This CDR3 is CASSDPNTGELFF. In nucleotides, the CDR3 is TGTGCCAGCAGTGACCCCAACACCGGGGAGCTGTTTTTT.

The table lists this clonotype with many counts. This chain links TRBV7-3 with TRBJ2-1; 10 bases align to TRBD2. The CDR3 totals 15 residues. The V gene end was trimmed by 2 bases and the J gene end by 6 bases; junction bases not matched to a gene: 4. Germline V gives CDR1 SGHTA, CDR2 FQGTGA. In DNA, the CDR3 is TGTGCCAGCAGCTTAGTACTAGCGGGGAGCAATGAGCAGTTCTTC. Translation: CASSLVLAGSNEQFF.

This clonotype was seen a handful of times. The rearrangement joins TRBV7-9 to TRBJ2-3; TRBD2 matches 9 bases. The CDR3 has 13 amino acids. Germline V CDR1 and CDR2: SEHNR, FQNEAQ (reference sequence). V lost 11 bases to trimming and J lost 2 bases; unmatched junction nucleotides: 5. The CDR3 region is CAQRGDPTDTQYF. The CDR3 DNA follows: TGTGCCCAGCGGGGGGACCCCACAGATACGCAGTATTTT.

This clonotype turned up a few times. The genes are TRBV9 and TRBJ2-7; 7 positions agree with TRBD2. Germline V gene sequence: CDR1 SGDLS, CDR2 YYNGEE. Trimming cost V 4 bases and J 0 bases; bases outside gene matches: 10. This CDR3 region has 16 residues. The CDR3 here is CASSPGGERSSYEQYF. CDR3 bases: TGTGCCAGCAGCCCTGGGGGGGAAAGAAGCTCCTACGAGCAGTACTTC.

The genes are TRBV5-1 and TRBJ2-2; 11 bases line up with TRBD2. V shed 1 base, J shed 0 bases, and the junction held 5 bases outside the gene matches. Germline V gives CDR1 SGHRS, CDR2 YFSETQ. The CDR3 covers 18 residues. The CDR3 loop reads CASSLRLAGGANTGELFF. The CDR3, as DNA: TGCGCCAGCAGCTTGCGTCTAGCGGGGGGTGCGAACACCGGGGAGCTGTTTTTT.

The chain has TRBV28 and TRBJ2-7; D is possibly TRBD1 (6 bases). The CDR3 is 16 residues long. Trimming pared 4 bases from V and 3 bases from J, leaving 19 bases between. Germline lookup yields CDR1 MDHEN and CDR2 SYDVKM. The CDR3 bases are TGTGCCAGCAGTTCCGCCCTAGGCCCGGGACACTACGAGCAGTACTTC. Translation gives CASSSALGPGHYEQYF.

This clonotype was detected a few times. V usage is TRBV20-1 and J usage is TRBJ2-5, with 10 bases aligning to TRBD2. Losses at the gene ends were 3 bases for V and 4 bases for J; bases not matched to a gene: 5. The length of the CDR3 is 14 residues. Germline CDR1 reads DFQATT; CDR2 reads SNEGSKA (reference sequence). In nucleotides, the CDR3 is TGCAGTGCTAGTGTAGCGGGGGGTGGAGAGACCCAGTACTTC. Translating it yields CSASVAGGGETQYF.

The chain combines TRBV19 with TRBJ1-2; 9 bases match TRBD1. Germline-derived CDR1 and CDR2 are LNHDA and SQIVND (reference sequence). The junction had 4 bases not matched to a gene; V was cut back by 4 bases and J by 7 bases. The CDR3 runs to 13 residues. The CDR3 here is CASSNGQGPGYTF. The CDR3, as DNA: TGTGCCAGTAGTAACGGACAGGGGCCTGGCTACACCTTC.

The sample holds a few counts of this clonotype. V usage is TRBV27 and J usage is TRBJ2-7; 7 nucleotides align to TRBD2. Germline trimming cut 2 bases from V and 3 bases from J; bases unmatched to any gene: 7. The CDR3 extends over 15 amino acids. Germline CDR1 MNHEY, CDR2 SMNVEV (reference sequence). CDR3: CASSLGLAEVYEQYF. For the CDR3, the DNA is TGTGCCAGCAGTTTAGGCCTAGCGGAAGTCTACGAGCAGTACTTC.

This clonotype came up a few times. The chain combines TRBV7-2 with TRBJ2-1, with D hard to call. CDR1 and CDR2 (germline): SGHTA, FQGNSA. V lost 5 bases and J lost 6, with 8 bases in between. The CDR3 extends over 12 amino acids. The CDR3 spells CASSPAANEQFF. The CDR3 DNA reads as TGTGCCAGCAGCCCGGCAGCCAATGAGCAGTTCTTC.

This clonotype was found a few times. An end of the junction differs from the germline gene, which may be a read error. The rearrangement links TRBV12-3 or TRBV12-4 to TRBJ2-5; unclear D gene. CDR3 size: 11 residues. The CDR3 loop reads CASSLLETRYF. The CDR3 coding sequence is TGTGCCAGCAGTTTACTGGAGACCCGGTACTTC.

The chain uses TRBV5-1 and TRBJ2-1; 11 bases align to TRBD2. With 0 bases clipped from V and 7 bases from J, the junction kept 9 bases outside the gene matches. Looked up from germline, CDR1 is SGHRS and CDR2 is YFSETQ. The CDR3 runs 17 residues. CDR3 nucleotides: TGCGCCAGCAGCTTGGAGCCGGGACTAGCGGCCGAGAATGAGCAGTTCTTC. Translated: CASSLEPGLAAENEQFF.

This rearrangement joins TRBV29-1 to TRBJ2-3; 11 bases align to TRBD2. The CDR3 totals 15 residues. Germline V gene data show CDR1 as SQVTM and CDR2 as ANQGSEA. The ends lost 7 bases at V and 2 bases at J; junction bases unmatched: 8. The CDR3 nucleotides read TGCAGCGCCGACGGACTAGCGGGCATCACAGATACGCAGTATTTT. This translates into CSADGLAGITDTQYF.

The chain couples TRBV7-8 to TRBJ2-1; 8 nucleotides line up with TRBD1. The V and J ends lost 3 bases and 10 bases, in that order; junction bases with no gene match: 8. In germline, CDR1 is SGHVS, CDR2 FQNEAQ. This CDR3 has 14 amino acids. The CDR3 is CASSFGQGGREQFF. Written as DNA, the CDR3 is TGTGCCAGCAGCTTTGGACAGGGCGGAAGGGAGCAGTTCTTC.

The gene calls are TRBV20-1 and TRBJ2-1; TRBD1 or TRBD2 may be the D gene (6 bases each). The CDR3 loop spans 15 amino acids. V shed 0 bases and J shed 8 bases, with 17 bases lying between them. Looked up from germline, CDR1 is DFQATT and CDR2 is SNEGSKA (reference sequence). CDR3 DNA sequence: TGCAGTGCTAGAGATCCGGGGGCTAGCGATTATGAGCAGTTCTTC. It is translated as CSARDPGASDYEQFF.

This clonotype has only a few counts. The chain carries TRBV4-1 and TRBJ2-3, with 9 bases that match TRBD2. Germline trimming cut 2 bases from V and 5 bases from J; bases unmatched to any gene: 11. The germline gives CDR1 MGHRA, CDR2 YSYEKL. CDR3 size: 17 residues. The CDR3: CASSQPTGGGARDTQYF. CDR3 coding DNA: TGCGCCAGCAGCCAACCCACTGGCGGGGGGGCCAGAGATACGCAGTATTTT.

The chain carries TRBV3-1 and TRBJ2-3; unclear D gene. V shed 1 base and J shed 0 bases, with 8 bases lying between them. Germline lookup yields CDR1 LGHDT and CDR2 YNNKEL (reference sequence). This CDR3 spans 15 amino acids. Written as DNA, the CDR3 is TGTGCCAGCAGCCAAGGCCCCCTTAGCACAGATACGCAGTATTTT. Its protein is CASSQGPLSTDTQYF.

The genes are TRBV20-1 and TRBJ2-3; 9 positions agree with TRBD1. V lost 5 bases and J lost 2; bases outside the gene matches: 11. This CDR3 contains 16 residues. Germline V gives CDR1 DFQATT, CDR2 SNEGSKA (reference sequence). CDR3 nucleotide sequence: TGCAGTGCTGCGGACAGGGGCGAAAGCGACACAGATACGCAGTATTTT. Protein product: CSAADRGESDTDTQYF.

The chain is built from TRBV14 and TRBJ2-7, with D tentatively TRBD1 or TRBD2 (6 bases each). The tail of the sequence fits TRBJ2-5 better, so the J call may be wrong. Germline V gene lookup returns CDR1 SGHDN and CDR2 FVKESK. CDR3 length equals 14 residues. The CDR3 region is CASSPDRGVETQYF. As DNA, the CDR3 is TGTGCCAGCAGCCCCGATAGGGGGGTAGAGACCCAGTACTTC.

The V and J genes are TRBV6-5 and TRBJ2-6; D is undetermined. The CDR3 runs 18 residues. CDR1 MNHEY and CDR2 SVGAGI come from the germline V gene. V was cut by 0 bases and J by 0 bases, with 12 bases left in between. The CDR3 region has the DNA TGTGCCAGCAGTTACTCGATCCCCTTTAGCTCTGGGGCCAACGTCCTGACTTTC. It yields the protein CASSYSIPFSSGANVLTF.

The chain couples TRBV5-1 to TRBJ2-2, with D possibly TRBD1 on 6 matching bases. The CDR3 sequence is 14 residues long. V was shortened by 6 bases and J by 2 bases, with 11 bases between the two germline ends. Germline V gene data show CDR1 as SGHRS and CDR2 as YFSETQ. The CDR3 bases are TGCGCCAGCAAATACAGGGTTAACACCGGGGAGCTGTTTTTT. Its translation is CASKYRVNTGELFF.

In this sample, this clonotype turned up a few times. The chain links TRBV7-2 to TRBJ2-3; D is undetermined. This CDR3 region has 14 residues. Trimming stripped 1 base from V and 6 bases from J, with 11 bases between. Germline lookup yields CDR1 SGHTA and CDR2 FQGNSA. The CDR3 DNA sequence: TGTGCCAGCAGCTTAGAGCTAAGCATGGATACGCAGTATTTT. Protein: CASSLELSMDTQYF.